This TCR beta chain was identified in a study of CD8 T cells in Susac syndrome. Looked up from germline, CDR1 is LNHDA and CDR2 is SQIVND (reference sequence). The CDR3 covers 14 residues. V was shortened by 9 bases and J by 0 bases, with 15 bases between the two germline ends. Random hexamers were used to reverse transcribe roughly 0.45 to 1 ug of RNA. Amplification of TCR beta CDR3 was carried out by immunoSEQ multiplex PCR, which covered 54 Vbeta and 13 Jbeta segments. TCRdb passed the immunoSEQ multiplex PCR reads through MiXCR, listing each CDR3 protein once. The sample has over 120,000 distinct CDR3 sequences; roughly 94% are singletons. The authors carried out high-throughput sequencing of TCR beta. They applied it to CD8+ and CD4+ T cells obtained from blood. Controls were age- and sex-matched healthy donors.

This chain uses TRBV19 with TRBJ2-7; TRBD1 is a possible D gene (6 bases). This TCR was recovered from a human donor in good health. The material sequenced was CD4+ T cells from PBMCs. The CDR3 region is CASKPGQSSYEQYF. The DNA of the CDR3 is TGTGCCAGCAAACCGGGACAAAGCTCCTACGAGCAGTACTTC.